The 29 T cell receptor beta chains given below trace back to one sample, sequenced in a study of cytomegalovirus exposure and HLA in healthy donors. PCR involved 60 Vbeta and 13 Jbeta primers. Sequencing was performed with immunoSEQ multiplex PCR; in TCRdb, only in-frame clones are kept and a portion is missing. The sample carries about 94,000 clones, roughly 80% recorded once. Source material: PBMCs. These receptors were obtained from a human donor in good health.

Turning to this clone: The germline gene is not matched at one end of the junction; a read error may be the cause. This chain joins TRBV7-7 and TRBJ2-5, with TRBD2 matching 8 bases. CDR3 length: 13 amino acids. Germline V gives CDR1 SSHAT, CDR2 FNYEAQ (reference sequence). CDR3 DNA sequence: TGTGCTAGCAGCCCCTCGGGGGGGGAGACCCAGTACTTC. This codes for CASSPSGGETQYF. Full variable domain (missing parts from reference TRBV7-7 and TRBJ2-5): GAGVSQSPRYKVTKRGQDVTLRCDPISSHATLYWYQQALGQGPEFLTYFNYEAQPDKSGLPSDRFSAERPEGSISTLTIQRTEQRDSAMYRCASSPSGGETQYFGPGTRLLVL.

The chain's CDR3 is CATDRTDEQYF. In DNA form, the CDR3 reads TGTGCCACAGACAGGACGGACGAGCAGTACTTC. The chain joins TRBV6-1 to TRBJ2-7; D perhaps matches TRBD1 (6 bases). Trimming took 10 bases from V and 5 from J, leaving 12 bases between them. Germline V gene sequence: CDR1 MNHNS, CDR2 SASEGT. This CDR3 spans 11 amino acids.

This clone was detected a few times. The same CDR3 arises from other DNA sequences in this sample as well. This chain's CDR3 is CASSFSGLAGVYNEQFF. For the CDR3, the DNA is TGTGCCAGCAGTTTTAGCGGACTAGCGGGGGTATACAATGAGCAGTTCTTC. This rearrangement joins TRBV2 to TRBJ2-1, with 13 bases matching TRBD2. The CDR3 has 17 amino acids. The ends lost 5 bases at V and 4 bases at J; junction bases unmatched: 8. The V gene's germline CDR1 is SNHLY and CDR2 FYNNEI.

This clone was seen a single time. V and J are TRBV28 and TRBJ2-7; 11 positions match TRBD1. J was trimmed by 2 bases and V by 6 bases; bases with no gene match: 3. Germline V gives CDR1 MDHEN, CDR2 SYDVKM. The CDR3 totals 14 residues. This chain's CDR3 is CASRPGQGAYEQYF. The DNA of the CDR3 is TGTGCCAGCAGGCCGGGACAGGGGGCCTACGAGCAGTACTTC.

This clone showed up just once. The chain is built from TRBV4-2 and TRBJ2-3; 12 positions match TRBD2. The CDR3 spans 17 residues. The junction had 7 bases not matched to a gene; V was cut back by 0 bases and J by 6 bases. Germline V gene sequence: CDR1 LGHNA, CDR2 YNFKEQ. CDR3 protein: CASSQDGRTSGTDTQYF. The CDR3 DNA reads TGTGCCAGCAGCCAAGATGGCAGGACTAGCGGGACGGATACGCAGTATTTT.

CDR3 nucleotide sequence: TGCGCCAGCCAGCGGGGGGTCGTCTCTAGCACAGATACGCAGTATTTT. This translates into CASQRGVVSSTDTQYF. The chain employs TRBV5-1 and TRBJ2-3; 9 bases are a match to TRBD2. CDR1 SGHRS and CDR2 YFSETQ come from the germline V gene. This CDR3 is 16 amino acids long. V lost 7 bases to trimming and J lost 0 bases; unmatched junction nucleotides: 9.

The gene calls are TRBV6-5 and TRBJ1-2, with D possibly being TRBD1 (5 bases). V was shortened by 6 bases and J by 0 bases, with 11 bases between the two germline ends. The CDR3 contains 14 residues. Germline V gene data show CDR1 as MNHEY and CDR2 as SVGAGI. As DNA, the CDR3 is TGTGCCAGCAGCGACAGCCCCTCTAACTATGGCTACACCTTC. Translation: CASSDSPSNYGYTF.

J is TRBJ1-4 and V is TRBV9, with D possibly TRBD1 on 5 matching bases. This CDR3 comprises 16 residues. Between the trimmed V and J ends, which lost 2 bases and 4 bases, there was a span of 15 bases. Germline-derived CDR1 and CDR2 are SGDLS and YYNGEE. Written as DNA, the CDR3 is TGTGCCAGCAGCGTCGACACCGGGACTGGTAATGAAAAACTGTTTTTT. The encoded protein is CASSVDTGTGNEKLFF.

The table lists this clone with a few counts. The CDR3 sequence: CASRIYTVDEQFF. Written as DNA, the CDR3 is TGCGCCAGCAGGATTTATACTGTCGATGAGCAGTTCTTC. This rearrangement joins TRBV5-1 to TRBJ2-1; no definite D call. V shed 5 bases and J shed 8 bases, with 14 bases lying between them. The CDR3 is made up of 13 amino acids. The germline V gene encodes CDR1 SGHRS and CDR2 YFSETQ. Full variable domain (missing parts from reference TRBV5-1 and TRBJ2-1): KAGVTQTPRYLIKTRGQQVTLSCSPISGHRSVSWYQQTPGQGLQFLFEYFSETQRNKGNFPGRFSGRQFSNSRSEMNVSTLELGDSALYLCASRIYTVDEQFFGPGTRLTVL.

J is TRBJ2-7 and V is TRBV19; 8 bases match TRBD1. Germline V gene sequence: CDR1 LNHDA, CDR2 SQIVND (reference sequence). Trimming removed 5 bases from V and 1 base from J; junction bases left unmatched: 7. This CDR3 spans 15 amino acids. The CDR3 DNA sequence: TGTGCCAGTAGTCAGTCGGGACAGGCTTCCTACGAGCAGTACTTC. Protein product: CASSQSGQASYEQYF.

J is TRBJ1-5 and V is TRBV6-1, with 7 nucleotides matching TRBD1. Germline V gene lookup returns CDR1 MNHNS and CDR2 SASEGT. This CDR3 has 14 amino acids. With 6 bases clipped from V and 5 bases from J, the junction kept 7 bases outside the gene matches. CDR3 sequence reads: CASRKTGADQPQHF. For the CDR3, the DNA is TGTGCCAGCAGAAAAACAGGGGCAGATCAGCCCCAGCATTTT.

This chain uses TRBV11-2 with TRBJ2-1, with 10 bases lining up with TRBD2. Germline V gene sequence: CDR1 SGHAT, CDR2 FQNNGV. This CDR3 spans 19 amino acids. Trimming removed 2 bases from V and 0 bases from J; junction bases left unmatched: 10. The CDR3 loop reads CASSLRPLAGESSYNEQFF. DNA of the CDR3: TGTGCCAGCAGCTTAAGGCCTCTAGCGGGAGAAAGCTCCTACAATGAGCAGTTCTTC.

The chain carries TRBV14 and TRBJ1-1; D possibly corresponds to TRBD1 (5 bases). V lost 1 base to trimming and J lost 1 base, with 13 bases between them. Per germline, CDR1 SGHDN and CDR2 FVKESK. The CDR3 totals 16 residues. The CDR3 is CASSQVGTGGNTEAFF. For the CDR3, the DNA is TGTGCCAGCAGCCAAGTTGGTACAGGTGGGAACACTGAAGCTTTCTTT. The variable domain in full, with the rest retrieved from reference TRBV14 and TRBJ1-1, is EAGVTQFPSHSVIEKGQTVTLRCDPISGHDNLYWYRRVMGKEIKFLLHFVKESKQDESGMPNNRFLAERTGGTYSTLKVQPAELEDSGVYFCASSQVGTGGNTEAFFGQGTRLTVV.

The rearrangement joins TRBV5-1 to TRBJ2-3; no clear D gene. Trimming removed 0 bases from V and 10 bases from J, with 18 bases in between. Germline CDR1 is SGHRS and CDR2 is YFSETQ. This CDR3 has 15 amino acids. In DNA form, the CDR3 reads TGCGCCAGCAGCTTGGAGGCAGTAGTACAGAAAGCGCAGTATTTT. It codes for CASSLEAVVQKAQYF.

The chain's CDR3 is CASSVVASGGGGYTF. DNA for the CDR3: TGTGCCAGCAGCGTAGTTGCCTCAGGGGGAGGTGGCTACACCTTC. The genes are TRBV9 and TRBJ1-2; 7 bases are shared with TRBD1. The CDR3 loop spans 15 amino acids. V trimming: 0 bases; J trimming: 7 bases; junction bases outside the gene matches: 9. The V gene's germline CDR1 is SGDLS and CDR2 YYNGEE.

The chain employs TRBV5-5 and TRBJ1-1; 8 bases align to TRBD1. V shed 5 bases, J shed 1 base, and the junction held 1 base outside the gene matches. Germline loops: CDR1 SGHKS, CDR2 YYEKEE (reference sequence). The CDR3 sequence is 13 residues long. The DNA for the CDR3 is TGTGCCAGCAGTACAGGGGGGAACACTGAAGCTTTCTTT. It specifies CASSTGGNTEAFF.

The J gene is TRBJ2-3, the V gene TRBV7-8, with 12 positions matching TRBD2. Germline-derived CDR1 and CDR2 are SGHVS and FQNEAQ. CDR3 length: 17 amino acids. V shed 2 bases and J 3 bases; nucleotides not matched to a gene: 6. The CDR3 bases are TGTGCCAGCAGCTTAAGACTAGCGGGAGCGGGTACAGATACGCAGTATTTT. Translation gives CASSLRLAGAGTDTQYF.

A few counts support this clone. The chain joins TRBV27 to TRBJ2-1; 10 nucleotides match TRBD2. The CDR3 covers 16 residues. Trimming at V came to 5 bases and at J to 8 bases, leaving 12 bases not matched to a gene. Per germline, CDR1 MNHEY and CDR2 SMNVEV (reference sequence). The CDR3 DNA reads TGTGCCAGCAGTGGCCTGGCTAGCGGGAGTGACGATGAGCAGTTCTTC. Protein product: CASSGLASGSDDEQFF.

This rearrangement joins TRBV5-1 to TRBJ1-1, with D perhaps TRBD1 (6 bases). V lost 3 bases, J lost 1 base, and 13 bases lay in between. This CDR3 is built from 15 residues. Per germline, CDR1 SGHRS and CDR2 YFSETQ. Here the CDR3 reads CASSSAAGENTEAFF. The CDR3, as DNA: TGCGCCAGCAGCTCGGCAGCAGGGGAGAACACTGAAGCTTTCTTT. Full variable domain (rest looked up from reference TRBV5-1 and TRBJ1-1): KAGVTQTPRYLIKTRGQQVTLSCSPISGHRSVSWYQQTPGQGLQFLFEYFSETQRNKGNFPGRFSGRQFSNSRSEMNVSTLELGDSALYLCASSSAAGENTEAFFGQGTRLTVV.

This clone was seen more than once but under ten times. The chain has TRBV5-5 and TRBJ2-5; TRBD1 matches 9 bases. This CDR3 contains 16 residues. V was pared by 3 bases and J by 0 bases, with 6 bases of the junction left unmatched. Germline CDR1 SGHKS, CDR2 YYEKEE (reference sequence). CDR3 sequence: CASSWGQGKNQETQYF. The CDR3 DNA reads as TGTGCCAGCAGCTGGGGACAGGGTAAAAACCAAGAGACCCAGTACTTC. Based on the CDR3 plus reference TRBV5-5 and TRBJ2-5, the full variable domain is DAGVTQSPTHLIKTRGQQVTLRCSPISGHKSVSWYQQVLGQGPQFIFQYYEKEERGRGNFPDRFSARQFPNYSSELNVNALLLGDSALYLCASSWGQGKNQETQYFGPGTRLLVL.

The chain recombines TRBV7-9 with TRBJ2-1; D may be TRBD2 (7 bases). From germline, CDR1 is SEHNR and CDR2 FQNEAQ (reference sequence). With 5 bases removed from V and 4 bases from J, the gap between germline ends came to 15 bases. The CDR3 sequence is 15 residues long. CDR3 region: CASSPPGGQYNEQFF. As DNA, the CDR3 is TGTGCCAGCAGCCCACCGGGGGGCCAATACAATGAGCAGTTCTTC.

The genes are TRBV18 and TRBJ2-1, with D possibly matching TRBD2 (6 bases). The CDR3 length is 15 residues. V shed 2 bases and J shed 0 bases, with 8 bases lying between them. Germline-derived CDR1 and CDR2 are KGHSH and LQKENI. In nucleotides, the CDR3 is TGTGCCAGCTCACCAAGCGGGCTCTCCTACAATGAGCAGTTCTTC. Translating it yields CASSPSGLSYNEQFF.

The V call is TRBV2, the J call TRBJ2-1; D gene unclear. This CDR3 spans 13 amino acids. V shed 5 bases and J shed 7 bases, with 12 bases lying between them. The germline CDR1 and CDR2 sequences are SNHLY and FYNNEI. The CDR3 region is CASSQSQWNEQFF. DNA of the CDR3: TGTGCCAGCAGTCAATCCCAGTGGAATGAGCAGTTCTTC.

The V gene is TRBV18, the J gene TRBJ1-6; tentative D call: TRBD1 (6 bases). Germline-derived CDR1 and CDR2 are KGHSH and LQKENI. Deletions cut 3 bases from V and 7 bases from J, with 10 bases between. This CDR3 comprises 14 residues. CDR3 coding DNA: TGTGCCAGCTCACCCGGGCAGGGGAATTCACCCCTCCACTTT. It yields the protein CASSPGQGNSPLHF.

V gene TRBV7-2 combines with J gene TRBJ1-1, with TRBD1 as a possible D gene (6 bases). V dropped 1 base and J dropped 9 bases, with 18 bases sitting between them. From germline, CDR1 is SGHTA and CDR2 FQGNSA. CDR3 length equals 15 residues. CDR3 region: CASSLVGAGGGQAFF. The CDR3 DNA sequence: TGTGCCAGCAGCTTAGTAGGGGCGGGGGGCGGACAAGCTTTCTTT.

In its sample, this clone was seen once. The CDR3 DNA reads as TGTGCCAGCTCACCCCTCCCCGGGACAGCTTCAGAGAACACTGAAGCTTTCTTT. Translating it yields CASSPLPGTASENTEAFF. The chain recombines TRBV18 with TRBJ1-1, with 7 bases that match TRBD1. In germline, CDR1 is KGHSH, CDR2 LQKENI. V was pared by 3 bases and J by 1 base, with 14 bases of the junction left unmatched. The CDR3 has 18 amino acids.

This chain connects TRBV7-9 to TRBJ2-1, with no clear D. There are 15 residues in the CDR3. CDR1 is SEHNR, CDR2 FQNEAQ, per germline (reference sequence). Between the trimmed V and J ends, which lost 0 bases and 2 bases, there was a span of 8 bases. The CDR3 reads CASSLAGSPYNEQFF. Here the CDR3 DNA reads TGTGCCAGCAGCTTAGCGGGCAGCCCCTACAATGAGCAGTTCTTC.

V gene TRBV5-8 combines with J gene TRBJ1-1; a possible D gene is TRBD1 (6 bases). CDR1 and CDR2 (germline): SGHTS, YDEGEE. This CDR3 has 15 residues. V gave up 5 bases and J gave up 1 base, with 15 bases separating them. The CDR3 protein is CASRPPTGKNTEAFF. In nucleotides, the CDR3 is TGTGCCAGCAGACCCCCTACAGGGAAGAACACTGAAGCTTTCTTT.

The CDR3 spells CASSSDRAYGYTF. CDR3 bases: TGTGCCAGCAGCTCGGACAGGGCTTATGGCTACACCTTC. This sequence joins TRBV5-4 and TRBJ1-2; 8 bases line up with TRBD1. The junction had 3 bases not matched to a gene; V was cut back by 3 bases and J by 5 bases. The CDR3 length is 13 residues. Germline-derived CDR1 and CDR2 are SGHNT and YYREEE (reference sequence).